This T cell receptor (beta chain) was observed in a study of T cells in Graves' hyperthyroidism and ophthalmopathy. General study findings and limits: Also found in blood were most expanded thyroid clonotypes above 0.001.

RNA transcripts yielded amplified TCR beta CDR3 regions. HTBI primers were used for first-round RT-PCR of the TCR CDR3. TCRdb ran MiXCR on the multiplex PCR reads and lists one entry per CDR3 protein. Of approximately 610,000 distinct CDR3 sequences listed, about 15% are singletons. This clonotype was seen at least ten times. Its target is not known. This CDR3 has 20 residues. V trimming: 0 bases; J trimming: 4 bases; junction bases outside the gene matches: 16. CDR1 and CDR2 from the germline V gene are MNHEY and SVGEGT. The chain has TRBV6-2 or TRBV6-3 and TRBJ2-2; 8 nucleotides match TRBD1. The sequence derives from a woman aged 40-49 years with Graves' ophthalmopathy. Specimen: blood. CDR3 coding DNA: TGTGCCAGCAGTTACTCGATACCCGACAGGGGTAGTTTCCGCACCGGGGAGCTGTTTTTT. Protein sequence: CASSYSIPDRGSFRTGELFF.